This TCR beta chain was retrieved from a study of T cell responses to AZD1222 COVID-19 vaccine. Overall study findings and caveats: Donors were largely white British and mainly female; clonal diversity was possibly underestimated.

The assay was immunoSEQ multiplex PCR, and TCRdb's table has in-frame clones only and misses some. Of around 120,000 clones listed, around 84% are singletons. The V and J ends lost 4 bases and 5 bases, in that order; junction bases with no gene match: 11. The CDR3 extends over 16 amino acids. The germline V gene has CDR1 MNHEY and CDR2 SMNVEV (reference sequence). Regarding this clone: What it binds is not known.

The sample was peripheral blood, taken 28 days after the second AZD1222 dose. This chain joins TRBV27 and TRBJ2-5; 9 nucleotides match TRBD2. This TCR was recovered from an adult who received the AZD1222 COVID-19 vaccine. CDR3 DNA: TGTGCCAGCAGTTCGATGGGGGCGGGAGGGTTTGAGACCCAGTACTTC. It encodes CASSSMGAGGFETQYF.